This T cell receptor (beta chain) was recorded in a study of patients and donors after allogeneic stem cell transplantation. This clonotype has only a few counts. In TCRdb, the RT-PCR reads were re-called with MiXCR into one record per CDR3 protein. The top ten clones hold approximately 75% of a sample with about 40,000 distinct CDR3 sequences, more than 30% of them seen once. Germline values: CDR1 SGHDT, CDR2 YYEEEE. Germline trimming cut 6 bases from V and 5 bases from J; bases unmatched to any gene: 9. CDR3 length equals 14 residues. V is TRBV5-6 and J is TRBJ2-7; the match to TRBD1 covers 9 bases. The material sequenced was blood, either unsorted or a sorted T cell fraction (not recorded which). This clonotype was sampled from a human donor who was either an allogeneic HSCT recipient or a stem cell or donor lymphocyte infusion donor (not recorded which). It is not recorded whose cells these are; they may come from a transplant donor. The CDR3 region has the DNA TGTGCCAGCACCCCTGGGACAGGGACCAACGAGCAGTACTTC. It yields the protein CASTPGTGTNEQYF. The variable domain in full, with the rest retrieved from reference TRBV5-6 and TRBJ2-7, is DAGVTQSPTHLIKTRGQQVTLRCSPKSGHDTVSWYQQALGQGPQFIFQYYEEEERQRGNFPDRFSGHQFPNYSSELNVNALLLGDSALYLCASTPGTGTNEQYFGPGTRLTVT.